The subject of this entry is one T cell receptor (beta chain). Its cognate antigen is unknown. The CDR3 sequence is 12 residues long. Trimming pared 7 bases from V and 5 bases from J, leaving 14 bases between. Germline V gene sequence: CDR1 GTSNPN, CDR2 SVGIG (reference sequence). Blood CD8+ and CD4+ T cells underwent high-throughput TCR beta sequencing. TEMRA cells were FACS-enriched, unlike CD8+ and CD4+ T cells, which were negatively isolated. This sample was taken from a study of CD8 T cells in Susac syndrome. Random hexamers were used to reverse transcribe about 0.45 to 1 ug of RNA. The CDR3 of TCR beta was amplified by immunoSEQ multiplex PCR across 54 Vbeta and 13 Jbeta. TCRdb passed the immunoSEQ multiplex PCR reads through MiXCR, listing each CDR3 protein once. The profile covers 200,000 or so distinct CDR3 sequences, with over 90% appearing a single time and 0.093% taken by the ten largest.

Study conclusions and caveats: Regarding the TCR sequencing and HLA analysis, the study admitted that a relatively small number of individuals were involved.

Sequenced sample: CD4+ T cells from PBMCs. The sequence was collected from a human donor with multiple sclerosis. The chain is built from TRBV30 and TRBJ1-1; D remains ambiguous. The CDR3 DNA follows: TGTGCCTCCGGCGGCGTTCATACTGAAGCTTTCTTT. This translates into CASGGVHTEAFF.